Listed below are T cell receptor beta chains from one sample, sequenced in a study of T cells after yellow fever vaccination. Each CDR3 protein gets one entry after TCRdb re-called the 5' RACE reads with MiXCR. Among roughly 500,000 distinct CDR3 sequences listed, under 25% were seen once. Material: PBMCs, obtained 15 days after the yellow fever booster vaccination. The receptors stem from a man under 40 who received the YFV17D yellow fever vaccine. CDR3s include the opening cysteine and the closing phenylalanine or tryptophan. A D gene is named only where the DNA matches it firmly. Part of the rows lack a size; the others show once, few, many or a class for expanded clones.

cdr3_aa cdr3_nt clone_size j_call d_call v_call
CASSLRGEGARGYTF TGTGCCAGCAGCTTGCGGGGGGAGGGGGCACGAGGCTACACCTTC NA TRBJ1-2 TRBD1 TRBV3-1
CASSVMFEYEQYF TGTGCCAGCAGTGTTATGTTCGAGTACGAGCAGTACTTC few TRBJ2-7 NA TRBV25-1
CASQTIAGAVTGELFF TGTGCCTCCCAGACAATAGCGGGAGCGGTCACCGGGGAGCTGTTTTTT NA TRBJ2-2 TRBD2 TRBV9
CASSLALAREQYF TGCGCCAGCAGCTTGGCACTAGCGCGTGAGCAGTACTTC NA TRBJ2-7 TRBD2 TRBV5-1
CASSVGGVNTGELFF TGTGCCAGCAGTGTGGGAGGCGTGAACACCGGGGAGCTGTTTTTT few TRBJ2-2 NA TRBV12-3/TRBV12-4
CASSLSSQETQYF TGTGCCAGCAGTCTATCCTCTCAAGAGACCCAGTACTTC many TRBJ2-5 NA TRBV5-1
CASSLSGGDTQYF TGTGCCAGCAGCTTATCCGGGGGGGATACGCAGTATTTT many TRBJ2-3 TRBD2 TRBV7-2
CASSPPGQGTDTQYF TGTGCCAGCTCACCACCGGGACAGGGCACAGATACGCAGTATTTT few TRBJ2-3 TRBD1 TRBV18
CASSLAVRDVNTDTQYF TGTGCCAGCAGCTTGGCCGTGCGGGATGTGAACACAGATACGCAGTATTTT NA TRBJ2-3 NA TRBV5-4
CSASSSGTSNFEQYF TGCAGTGCTAGCTCTTCCGGGACTAGCAACTTCGAGCAGTACTTC few TRBJ2-7 TRBD2 TRBV20-1
CASSVGGLAGANEQFF TGTGCCAGCAGCGTAGGCGGGCTAGCGGGAGCCAATGAGCAGTTCTTC few TRBJ2-1 TRBD2 TRBV9
CASSQGLAGGETQYF TGCGCCAGCAGCCAGGGACTAGCGGGAGGAGAGACCCAGTACTTC many TRBJ2-5 TRBD2 TRBV5-1
CAISYPWEGGDNEQFF TGTGCCATCAGTTATCCGTGGGAGGGGGGAGACAATGAGCAGTTCTTC NA TRBJ2-1 NA TRBV10-3
CASSLARRSLNEQFF TGTGCCAGCAGCTTAGCGCGGCGGTCCCTCAATGAGCAGTTCTTC few TRBJ2-1 NA TRBV7-2
CASAISGRVRTFF TGTGCCAGTGCCATTTCGGGCAGGGTGAGAACTTTCTTT NA TRBJ1-1 NA TRBV19
CASSDSGAADTQYF TGCGCCAGCAGTGACTCGGGGGCCGCAGATACGCAGTATTTT NA TRBJ2-3 NA TRBV10-1
CSVPPGTSSYNEQFF TGCAGCGTGCCTCCCGGGACTAGCAGTTACAATGAGCAGTTCTTC many TRBJ2-1 TRBD2 TRBV29-1
CASSLRASGRENNYEQYF TGTGCCAGCAGCTTACGGGCGTCGGGTCGGGAGAACAACTACGAGCAGTACTTC few TRBJ2-7 NA TRBV11-2
CASRSSGTSGVQYF TGTGCCAGCAGATCTTCCGGGACTAGCGGGGTGCAGTACTTC few TRBJ2-7 TRBD2 TRBV6-1
CASNSGDLNNEQFF TGTGCCAGTAATAGCGGGGACCTTAACAATGAGCAGTTCTTC few TRBJ2-1 TRBD2 TRBV19
CASAPMWQRGNYEQYF TGCGCCAGCGCCCCGATGTGGCAGCGGGGAAACTACGAGCAGTACTTC few TRBJ2-7 TRBD2 TRBV5-1
CASSLVVGGSIEQYF TGTGCCAGCAGCTTAGTCGTCGGGGGGTCGATCGAGCAGTACTTC NA TRBJ2-7 TRBD2 TRBV7-9
CASRLGQGEYGYTF TGTGCCAGTAGGCTCGGACAGGGGGAGTATGGCTACACCTTC NA TRBJ1-2 TRBD1 TRBV19
CASSHTGASTYEQYF TGTGCCAGCAGCCATACCGGGGCCAGCACCTACGAGCAGTACTTC few TRBJ2-7 NA TRBV5-6